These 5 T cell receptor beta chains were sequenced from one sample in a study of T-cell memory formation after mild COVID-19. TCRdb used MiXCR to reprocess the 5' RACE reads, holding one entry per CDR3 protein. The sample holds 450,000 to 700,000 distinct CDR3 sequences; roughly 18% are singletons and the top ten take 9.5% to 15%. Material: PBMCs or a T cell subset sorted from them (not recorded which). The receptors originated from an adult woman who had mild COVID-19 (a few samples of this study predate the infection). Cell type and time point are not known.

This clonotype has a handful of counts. The CDR3 protein is CASSLDPNTYEQYF. DNA of the CDR3: TGCGCCAGCAGCTTGGACCCAAACACCTACGAGCAGTACTTC. The rearrangement links TRBV5-1 to TRBJ2-7; D gene unclear. The CDR3 consists of 14 residues. V dropped 0 bases and J dropped 2 bases, with 9 bases sitting between them. Germline V gives CDR1 SGHRS, CDR2 YFSETQ. Combining the CDR3 with reference TRBV5-1 and TRBJ2-7 gives the whole variable domain KAGVTQTPRYLIKTRGQQVTLSCSPISGHRSVSWYQQTPGQGLQFLFEYFSETQRNKGNFPGRFSGRQFSNSRSEMNVSTLELGDSALYLCASSLDPNTYEQYFGPGTRLTVT.

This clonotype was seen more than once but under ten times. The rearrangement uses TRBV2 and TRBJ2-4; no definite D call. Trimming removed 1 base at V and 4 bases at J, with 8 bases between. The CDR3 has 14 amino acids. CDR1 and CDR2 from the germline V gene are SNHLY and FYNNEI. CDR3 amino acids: CASSEGWPKNIQYF. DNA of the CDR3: TGTGCCAGCAGTGAAGGTTGGCCGAAAAACATTCAGTACTTC. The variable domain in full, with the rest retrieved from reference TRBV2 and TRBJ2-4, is EPEVTQTPSHQVTQMGQEVILRCVPISNHLYFYWYRQILGQKVEFLVSFYNNEISEKSEIFDDQFSVERPDGSNFTLKIRSTKLEDSAMYFCASSEGWPKNIQYFGAGTRLSVL.

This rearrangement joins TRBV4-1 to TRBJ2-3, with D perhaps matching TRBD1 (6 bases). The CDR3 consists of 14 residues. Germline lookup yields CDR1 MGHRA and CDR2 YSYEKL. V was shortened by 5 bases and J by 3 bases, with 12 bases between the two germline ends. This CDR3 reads CASSEQGITDTQYF. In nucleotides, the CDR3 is TGCGCCAGCAGCGAACAGGGTATAACAGATACGCAGTATTTT.

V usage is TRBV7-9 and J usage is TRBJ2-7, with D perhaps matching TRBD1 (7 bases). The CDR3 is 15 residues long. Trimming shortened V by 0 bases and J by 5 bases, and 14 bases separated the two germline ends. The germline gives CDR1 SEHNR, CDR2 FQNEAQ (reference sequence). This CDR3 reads CASSLAPRGENEQYF. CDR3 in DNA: TGTGCCAGCAGCTTAGCGCCCAGGGGGGAAAACGAGCAGTACTTC.

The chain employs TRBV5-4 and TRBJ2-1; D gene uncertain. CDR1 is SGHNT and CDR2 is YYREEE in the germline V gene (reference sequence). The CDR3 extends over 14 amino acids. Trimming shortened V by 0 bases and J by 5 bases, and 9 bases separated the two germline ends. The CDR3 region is CASSLGNRDNEQFF. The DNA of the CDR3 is TGTGCCAGCAGCTTGGGAAACAGAGACAATGAGCAGTTCTTC.